The 24 T cell receptor beta chains below all came from one sample that was sequenced in a study of glioma-infiltrating T cells after dendritic cell vaccination. TCRdb keeps only in-frame clones here, not all; method: immunoSEQ multiplex PCR. The table includes around 92,000 clones, around 80% detected once. Time point meaning: after dendritic cell vaccination, including at tumor progression/relapse. Sample: blood, taken after dendritic cell vaccination. Receptor source: a human donor with glioblastoma.

The V gene is TRBV28, the J gene TRBJ2-7; 7 bases align to TRBD1. V lost 10 bases and J lost 6; bases outside the gene matches: 9. The length of the CDR3 is 12 residues. Germline V gives CDR1 MDHEN, CDR2 SYDVKM. The CDR3 is CATRQGPTEQYF. The CDR3 region has the DNA TGTGCCACACGACAGGGACCGACCGAGCAGTACTTC.

The V call is TRBV5-6, the J call TRBJ2-7; 11 bases are shared with TRBD1. The CDR3 sequence is 14 residues long. V was clipped by 4 bases and J by 3 bases; unmatched bases: 3. Germline V gives CDR1 SGHDT, CDR2 YYEEEE. CDR3 nucleotide sequence: TGTGCCAGCAGCGCGGGACAGGGGGGCTACGAGCAGTACTTC. It yields the protein CASSAGQGGYEQYF.

The rearrangement joins TRBV5-8 to TRBJ1-5; no firm D call. Germline-derived CDR1 and CDR2 are SGHTS and YDEGEE. This CDR3 has 15 residues. V lost 0 bases and J lost 5, with 12 bases in between. The CDR3, as DNA: TGTGCCAGCAGCTTGGCAGTTGTATCCGATCAGCCCCAGCATTTT. This sequence encodes CASSLAVVSDQPQHF.

The J gene is TRBJ2-2, the V gene TRBV19; D not certain. Between the trimmed V and J ends, which lost 3 bases and 6 bases, there was a span of 17 bases. This CDR3 has 16 residues. Germline V gene sequence: CDR1 LNHDA, CDR2 SQIVND (reference sequence). The CDR3 coding sequence is TGTGCCAGTAGTATTAAAGTGCAGGTCTCGGCCGGGGAGCTGTTTTTT. It codes for CASSIKVQVSAGELFF.

The rearrangement joins TRBV18 to TRBJ2-7, with 7 bases identical to TRBD2. This CDR3 region has 14 residues. In germline, CDR1 is KGHSH, CDR2 LQKENI. J lost 0 bases, V lost 1 base, and 0 bases had no gene match. CDR3 region: CASSPRGSSYEQYF. The DNA of the CDR3 is TGTGCCAGCTCACCACGCGGGAGCTCCTACGAGCAGTACTTC. The full variable domain, in which reference TRBV18 and TRBJ2-7 provide the parts outside the CDR3, is NAGVMQNPRHLVRRRGQEARLRCSPMKGHSHVYWYRQLPEEGLKFMVYLQKENIIDESGMPKERFSAEFPKEGPSILRIQQVVRGDSAAYFCASSPRGSSYEQYFGPGTRLTVT.

V is TRBV6-5 and J is TRBJ1-3; 8 bases line up with TRBD1. The CDR3 spans 15 residues. The germline V gene has CDR1 MNHEY and CDR2 SVGAGI. J was trimmed by 4 bases and V by 5 bases; bases with no gene match: 7. CDR3 amino acids: CASSPGGAGGNTIYF. CDR3 DNA sequence: TGTGCCAGCAGTCCAGGGGGCGCGGGAGGAAACACCATATATTTT.

This clone was seen only once. The chain employs TRBV4-2 and TRBJ2-7, with D perhaps matching TRBD2 (6 bases). Trimming stripped 1 base from V and 6 bases from J, with 22 bases between. This CDR3 has 17 amino acids. Germline CDR1 reads LGHNA; CDR2 reads YNFKEQ. CDR3 coding DNA: TGTGCCAGCAGCCAAGGGTGGAGGCGGGAATTAGGTGGCGAGCAGTACTTC. It encodes CASSQGWRRELGGEQYF.

This sequence joins TRBV6-5 and TRBJ2-3; D not resolved. CDR1 is MNHEY, CDR2 SVGAGI, per germline. V was cut by 0 bases and J by 1 base, with 8 bases left in between. The CDR3 has 15 residues. In nucleotides, the CDR3 is TGTGCCAGCAGTTACTCAGAGTTCCGCACAGATACGCAGTATTTT. This translates into CASSYSEFRTDTQYF.

The genes are TRBV19 and TRBJ1-2; a possible D gene is TRBD1 (5 bases). Germline values: CDR1 LNHDA, CDR2 SQIVND (reference sequence). The CDR3 is made up of 15 amino acids. V was clipped by 1 base and J by 2 bases, with 11 bases between them. In nucleotides, the CDR3 is TGTGCCAGTAGTATAGGACCAGGGATGAACTATGGCTACACCTTC. Translated, it gives CASSIGPGMNYGYTF. Full variable domain (missing parts from reference TRBV19 and TRBJ1-2): DGGITQSPKYLFRKEGQNVTLSCEQNLNHDAMYWYRQDPGQGLRLIYYSQIVNDFQKGDIAEGYSVSREKKESFPLTVTSAQKNPTAFYLCASSIGPGMNYGYTFGSGTRLTVV.

This clone has only one observation. The rearrangement links TRBV5-6 to TRBJ2-7; D is unresolved. The CDR3 loop spans 11 amino acids. The germline V and J ends were trimmed by 4 bases and 3 bases, with 5 bases remaining between them. CDR1 is SGHDT, CDR2 YYEEEE, per germline. In nucleotides, the CDR3 is TGTGCCAGCAGCGCGAACTACGAGCAGTACTTC. Protein product: CASSANYEQYF.

The chain is built from TRBV30 and TRBJ1-1; D is ambiguous. This CDR3 has 13 residues. Germline V CDR1 and CDR2: GTSNPN, SVGIG (reference sequence). V shed 2 bases and J shed 0 bases, with 7 bases lying between them. The CDR3 is CAWSRLMNTEAFF. The CDR3 bases are TGTGCCTGGAGTCGACTGATGAACACTGAAGCTTTCTTT.

V usage is TRBV10-3 and J usage is TRBJ2-1; TRBD1 matches 7 bases. Germline V gene lookup returns CDR1 ENHRY and CDR2 SYGVKD. Trimming removed 5 bases from V and 5 bases from J; junction bases left unmatched: 3. The CDR3 sequence is 13 residues long. The CDR3 DNA sequence: TGTGCCATCAGTTCGCAGGGGGACAATGAGCAGTTCTTC. It specifies CAISSQGDNEQFF.

This clone was picked up a small number of times. The J gene is TRBJ1-2, the V gene TRBV11-2; D call uncertain. The germline V and J ends were trimmed by 5 bases and 2 bases, with 15 bases remaining between them. The length of the CDR3 is 15 residues. CDR1 and CDR2 (germline): SGHAT, FQNNGV. For the CDR3, the DNA is TGTGCCAGCAGCCCCATTTCCGGACTAAACTATGGCTACACCTTC. Protein product: CASSPISGLNYGYTF. The full variable domain, with the rest looked up from reference TRBV11-2 and TRBJ1-2, is EAGVAQSPRYKIIEKRQSVAFWCNPISGHATLYWYQQILGQGPKLLIQFQNNGVVDDSQLPKDRFSAERLKGVDSTLKIQPAKLEDSAVYLCASSPISGLNYGYTFGSGTRLTVV.

The genes are TRBV7-3 and TRBJ1-1; perhaps TRBD1 as D (5 bases). The CDR3 length is 15 residues. V lost 5 bases to trimming and J lost 1 base, with 14 bases between them. Germline loops: CDR1 SGHTA, CDR2 FQGTGA. The CDR3 is CASSQGKGQNTEAFF. CDR3 coding DNA: TGTGCCAGCAGCCAAGGGAAGGGGCAGAACACTGAAGCTTTCTTT.

This sequence joins TRBV4-2 and TRBJ1-1, with D tentatively TRBD1 (5 bases). Trimming removed 5 bases from V and 4 bases from J, with 17 bases in between. Germline CDR1 is LGHNA and CDR2 is YNFKEQ. The CDR3 covers 15 residues. The CDR3 sequence is CASSSRAQPSTEAFF. CDR3 sequence (DNA): TGTGCCAGCAGCTCCAGGGCCCAACCTTCCACTGAAGCTTTCTTT.

The V and J genes are TRBV2 and TRBJ2-3; tentative D call: TRBD2 (5 bases). There are 15 residues in the CDR3. Trimming took off 9 bases at V and 3 bases at J, with 19 bases between the two ends. The germline V gene encodes CDR1 SNHLY and CDR2 FYNNEI. The CDR3 protein is CARRKPEAETDTQYF. The CDR3 nucleotides are TGTGCCAGACGCAAGCCGGAGGCCGAAACAGATACGCAGTATTTT.

This chain uses TRBV19 with TRBJ2-3; perhaps TRBD2 as D (5 bases). This CDR3 comprises 13 residues. CDR1 and CDR2 (germline): LNHDA, SQIVND (reference sequence). The V end lost 4 bases, the J end lost 4 bases, and 9 bases lay between the germline ends. In DNA form, the CDR3 reads TGTGCCAGTAGTAGAGGGCTGGCAGATACGCAGTATTTT. Protein product: CASSRGLADTQYF.

The chain has TRBV30 and TRBJ2-1, with D possibly matching TRBD1 (5 bases). V was trimmed by 0 bases and J by 15 bases, leaving 15 bases between them. This CDR3 is built from 12 residues. Germline CDR1 and CDR2: GTSNPN and SVGIG (reference sequence). The chain's CDR3 is CAWSVGAPVAFF. The CDR3 nucleotides are TGTGCCTGGAGTGTAGGGGCTCCCGTGGCGTTCTTC. The full variable domain, with the rest looked up from reference TRBV30 and TRBJ2-1, is SQTIHQWPATLVQPVGSPLSLECTVEGTSNPNLYWYRQAAGRGLQLLFYSVGIGQISSEVPQNLSASRPQDRQFILSSKKLLLSDSGFYLCAWSVGAPVAFFGPGTRLTVL.

The chain carries TRBV10-3 and TRBJ1-2, with D tentatively TRBD1 (5 bases). This CDR3 has 13 amino acids. From germline, CDR1 is ENHRY and CDR2 SYGVKD. Trimming removed 2 bases from V and 4 bases from J, with 8 bases in between. Written as DNA, the CDR3 is TGTGCCATCAGTGAGGGGGGGTCCTATGGCTACACCTTC. Its protein is CAISEGGSYGYTF.

The chain joins TRBV28 to TRBJ2-5; TRBD1 aligns across 9 bases. From germline, CDR1 is MDHEN and CDR2 SYDVKM. This CDR3 has 14 amino acids. Trimming took 2 bases from V and 4 from J; bases not matched to a gene: 2. CDR3 DNA sequence: TGTGCCAGCAGTTTACGACAGGGGGGAGAGACCCAGTACTTC. This translates into CASSLRQGGETQYF.

The chain uses TRBV27 and TRBJ2-7; the match to TRBD1 covers 7 bases. This CDR3 spans 15 amino acids. The germline V gene has CDR1 MNHEY and CDR2 SMNVEV (reference sequence). J lost 2 bases, V lost 4 bases, and 8 bases had no gene match. CDR3 residues: CASSSTGAKPYEQYF. The CDR3 DNA reads as TGTGCCAGCAGTTCAACAGGGGCGAAACCCTACGAGCAGTACTTC.

V is TRBV2 and J is TRBJ1-4; 7 bases match TRBD1. Germline values: CDR1 SNHLY, CDR2 FYNNEI. The CDR3 loop spans 15 amino acids. The J segment lost 4 bases and the V segment lost 6 bases, leaving 8 bases of the junction unmatched. The CDR3 nucleotides are TGTGCCAGCAGGTACGGGACAGAAGTTAATGAAAAACTGTTTTTT. It encodes CASRYGTEVNEKLFF.

This clone was observed many times. The chain uses TRBV14 and TRBJ1-4, with 7 nucleotides matching TRBD1. Germline V gives CDR1 SGHDN, CDR2 FVKESK. V was clipped by 5 bases and J by 8 bases; unmatched bases: 5. The CDR3 length is 13 residues. CDR3 amino acids: CASSRGLQEKLFF. Written as DNA, the CDR3 is TGTGCCAGCAGCAGGGGGCTACAAGAAAAACTGTTTTTT.

This clone occurred once. The J gene is TRBJ2-1, the V gene TRBV9, with TRBD2 identical over 7 bases. The CDR3 consists of 12 residues. Germline V gene lookup returns CDR1 SGDLS and CDR2 YYNGEE. V lost 7 bases, J lost 8 bases, and 6 bases stayed unmatched. CDR3 DNA: TGTGCCAGCCGCGGGAGAGTGCATGAGCAGTTCTTC. Translating it yields CASRGRVHEQFF. Full variable domain (remainder filled in from reference TRBV9 and TRBJ2-1): DSGVTQTPKHLITATGQRVTLRCSPRSGDLSVYWYQQSLDQGLQFLIQYYNGEERAKGNILERFSAQQFPDLHSELNLSSLELGDSALYFCASRGRVHEQFFGPGTRLTVL.